This T cell receptor beta chain was captured by sequencing in a study of PD-1 blockade in classical Hodgkin lymphoma. Study context: Each patient was given nivolumab 3 mg/kg through a vein every 2 weeks. General study results and limits: Reported findings placed baseline TCR diversity lower in newly diagnosed patients (compared with healthy donors). Newly diagnosed and completely responding patients shared comparable baseline diversity. CD4+ but not CD8+ TCR diversity rose significantly by C4D1.

All the patients suffered relapse after autologous stem cell transplantation, and brentuximab vedotin exposure differed. Germline values: CDR1 SGHRS, CDR2 YFSETQ. The V end lost 0 bases, the J end lost 1 base, and 9 bases lay between the germline ends. CDR3 length: 15 residues. Produced via immunoSEQ multiplex PCR; TCRdb's table is partial and in-frame only. This sample has about 98,000 clones; around 90% occur once, and the top ten carry 2.8%. A note on this clone: What it binds is unknown.

The receptor's source is a human donor with classical Hodgkin lymphoma. The V call is TRBV5-1, the J call TRBJ2-3; a weak D match, TRBD2 (5 bases). Sample: peripheral blood mononuclear cells (PBMCs), taken at baseline. Here the CDR3 reads CASSLDGIGTDTQYF. CDR3 nucleotides: TGCGCCAGCAGCTTGGACGGGATAGGCACAGATACGCAGTATTTT. The full variable domain, its missing parts supplied by reference TRBV5-1 and TRBJ2-3, is KAGVTQTPRYLIKTRGQQVTLSCSPISGHRSVSWYQQTPGQGLQFLFEYFSETQRNKGNFPGRFSGRQFSNSRSEMNVSTLELGDSALYLCASSLDGIGTDTQYFGPGTRLTVL.